The present TCR beta chain was sequenced within a study of Ad26.COV2.S vaccination and SARS-CoV-2 variants. For the study at large: By the intramuscular route, Ad26.COV2.S was given once, or twice 56 days apart.

Indicated treatment: roughly 19 received Ad26.COV2.S at low or high dose, single or two shots; several received placebo; per-sample allocation not given. Day 63 after the first vaccine or placebo injection was the time point for sampling. On this clone: What it recognizes is unknown.

Study-wide points: Vaccinees reportedly had broad spike-specific CD8+ and CD4+ T cell responses. Higher spike-specific TCR breadth was found in vaccine recipients than in placebo recipients.

Here immunoSEQ multiplex PCR was the method, and the copy in TCRdb shows in-frame clones only, minus some. The sample yields about 420,000 clones, 70% to 90% seen once. This clonotype originated in a person between 18 and 65 years old who received the Ad26.COV2.S COVID-19 vaccine or a placebo. The source was peripheral blood, collected in a trial of Ad26.COV2.S vaccine versus placebo.

This CDR3 reads CAISETRTATQETQYF. CDR3 bases: TGTGCCATCAGTGAAACCCGGACAGCCACCCAAGAGACCCAGTACTTC. V and J are TRBV10-3 and TRBJ2-5; maybe TRBD1 (6 bases). Germline assignment: CDR1 ENHRY and CDR2 SYGVKD. The CDR3 length is 16 residues. V was shortened by 3 bases and J by 1 base, with 15 bases between the two germline ends.